This passage covers 13 T cell receptor beta chains from one sample sequenced in a study of vaccination effects on CD4 cells after COVID-19 (dated by TCRdb to between 2021 and 2023). These receptors are not linked to any known antigen. Library preparation used the immunoSEQ multiplex PCR assay. The immuneACCESS repertoire file appears here via TCRdb, limited to in-frame rearrangements. These files lack a portion of the clones; in checked studies, under half of the deficit traces to unresolved V genes, and the cause of the others is not known. The sample yields around 59,000 clones; 78% were counted once. The ten most abundant clones make up 2% of the sample. The ViraFEST assay stimulated PBMC with viral peptide pools and then used TCR sequencing to identify antigen-specific CD4+ T cell clonotypes by expansion. After about 9 days of culture, CD4+ T cells were isolated with the EasySep CD4+ T cell isolation kit. Participants received two doses of either the BNT162b2 or the mRNA-1273 mRNA SARS-CoV-2 vaccine.

This sample comprised CD4+ T cells from PBMCs cultured with HCoV-OC43 spike peptides, obtained after COVID-19 vaccination. The sample's cell subset or site label, decoded: HCoV-OC43 spike overlapping peptide pool stimulation. These receptors all come from a human donor who received a COVID-19 vaccine.

A few counts support this clone. J is TRBJ2-5 and V is TRBV5-1; D is undetermined. Between the trimmed V and J ends, which lost 0 bases and 4 bases, there was a span of 7 bases. CDR1 and CDR2 from the germline V gene are SGHRS and YFSETQ. This CDR3 has 13 residues. Here the CDR3 reads CASSLEGRETQYF. In DNA, the CDR3 is TGCGCCAGCAGCTTGGAGGGCAGAGAGACCCAGTACTTC.

V is TRBV24-1 and J is TRBJ2-1; TRBD2 is a possible D gene (6 bases). CDR1 and CDR2 (germline): KGHDR, SFDVKD. Between the trimmed V and J ends, which lost 1 base and 16 bases, there was a span of 25 bases. The CDR3 consists of 16 residues. The CDR3 loop is CATSDLPGRAGWACFF. In nucleotides, the CDR3 is TGTGCCACCAGTGATTTACCCGGGAGAGCCGGTTGGGCATGTTTCTTC.

The chain recombines TRBV28 with TRBJ1-5, with a tentative D call TRBD1 (5 bases). V lost 5 bases and J lost 7, with 12 bases in between. This CDR3 contains 13 residues. The germline V gene has CDR1 MDHEN and CDR2 SYDVKM. CDR3 sequence (DNA): TGTGCCAGCAGTATTCCGGGGGGACAGCCCCAGCATTTT. It translates to CASSIPGGQPQHF.

The CDR3 region is CASRPNRAGGGYTF. CDR3 nucleotide sequence: TGTGCCAGCAGGCCTAACCGGGCTGGGGGTGGCTACACCTTC. The gene calls are TRBV27 and TRBJ1-2; D may be TRBD1 (5 bases). Deletions cut 6 bases from V and 7 bases from J, with 18 bases between. CDR3 length: 14 amino acids. From germline, CDR1 is MNHEY and CDR2 SMNVEV (reference sequence).

For the CDR3, the DNA is TGTGCCAGCAGTTTCAAACTGTATGAAAAACTGTTTTTT. As protein: CASSFKLYEKLFF. The V and J genes are TRBV27 and TRBJ1-4; D is uncertain. The CDR3 contains 13 residues. Germline CDR1 and CDR2: MNHEY and SMNVEV (reference sequence). V dropped 3 bases and J dropped 6 bases, with 8 bases sitting between them.

CDR3 DNA: TGTGCCAGCTCACCACGGACAGGGGAAGTGGGGACCCAGTACTTC. Protein: CASSPRTGEVGTQYF. The chain carries TRBV18 and TRBJ2-5; 9 positions match TRBD1. This CDR3 has 15 residues. V was pared by 1 base and J by 7 bases, with 7 bases of the junction left unmatched. CDR1 and CDR2 (germline): KGHSH, LQKENI.

The chain has TRBV6-6 and TRBJ1-2; D gene ambiguous. The CDR3 length is 14 residues. Trimming stripped 2 bases from V and 2 bases from J, with 9 bases between. Germline values: CDR1 MNHNY, CDR2 SVGAGI (reference sequence). CDR3 DNA sequence: TGTGCCAGCAGTTACGAGGTTACCAACTATGGCTACACCTTC. Its translation: CASSYEVTNYGYTF.

About this clone: At one end the junction does not follow the germline gene, possibly because of a read error. This chain uses TRBV9 with TRBJ2-3; a weak D match, TRBD2 (7 bases). This CDR3 is built from 14 residues. Germline V gene sequence: CDR1 SGDLS, CDR2 YYNGEE. The CDR3 protein is CASNVPGGPDTQYF. The CDR3 DNA reads as TGTGCCAGCAACGTACCGGGGGGCCCAGATACGCAGTATTTT.

The chain joins TRBV4-1 to TRBJ2-1; 9 nucleotides agree with TRBD1. V was pared by 4 bases and J by 6 bases, with 10 bases of the junction left unmatched. Germline V gene data show CDR1 as MGHRA and CDR2 as YSYEKL. CDR3 length: 16 amino acids. The CDR3 here is CASSRTGTGIRNEQFF. CDR3 coding DNA: TGCGCCAGCAGCCGGACCGGGACAGGGATTCGCAATGAGCAGTTCTTC.

This clone was seen a few times. The J gene is TRBJ1-5, the V gene TRBV6-6, with 10 positions matching TRBD1. V was pared by 5 bases and J by 4 bases, with 5 bases of the junction left unmatched. This CDR3 has 15 residues. The germline V gene has CDR1 MNHNY and CDR2 SVGAGI (reference sequence). The CDR3 DNA reads TGTGCCAGCAGTCCGACGGACAGGGGGAATCAGCCCCAGCATTTT. Protein: CASSPTDRGNQPQHF.

CDR3 amino acids: CASRTPSGARDEQFF. CDR3 DNA: TGTGCCAGCAGGACCCCTAGCGGGGCTAGAGATGAGCAGTTCTTC. The rearrangement uses TRBV6-5 and TRBJ2-1; 9 positions match TRBD2. The CDR3 contains 15 residues. The germline CDR1 and CDR2 sequences are MNHEY and SVGAGI. J lost 8 bases, V lost 6 bases, and 11 bases had no gene match.

This sequence joins TRBV9 and TRBJ1-1, with D unresolved. This CDR3 comprises 14 residues. The ends were cut back, 0 bases at V and 5 bases at J, with 11 bases in the middle. Germline V gives CDR1 SGDLS, CDR2 YYNGEE. The CDR3 DNA reads TGTGCCAGCAGCGTAGTTCCAGGCGAAACTGAAGCTTTCTTT. It yields the protein CASSVVPGETEAFF.

The CDR3 loop is CASSLQKGDEQYV. The CDR3 bases are TGTGCCAGCAGCTTGCAAAAGGGAGACGAGCAGTACGTC. V is TRBV5-8 and J is TRBJ2-7, with D tentatively TRBD2 (5 bases). The CDR3 length is 13 residues. Trimming stripped 1 base from V and 5 bases from J, with 10 bases between. Per the germline V gene, CDR1 is SGHTS and CDR2 is YDEGEE.